This T cell receptor (beta chain) was sequenced for a study of shared clonotypes between healthy human individuals. Overall study: Donors had three CD4 naive, three CD4 memory, two CD8 naive and one CD8 memory plate apiece.

As concerns this clone: Its target is unknown.

Generated by immunoSEQ multiplex PCR, the TCRdb table keeps only in-frame clones and is missing some. Altogether around 1 million clones are present, about three quarters being singletons, with the ten largest covering around 1.5%. Findings and caveats of the study: Some clonotypes were shared by all four sorted-subset donors, while others were not shared. The non-shared ones had lower generation probabilities than the shared ones.

This CDR3 comprises 14 residues. Germline V gene data show CDR1 as MNHEY and CDR2 as SVGAGI. Between the trimmed V and J ends, which lost 6 bases and 0 bases, there was a span of 9 bases. This TCR was recovered from a man aged 18 to 29 in good health. The rearrangement joins TRBV6-5 to TRBJ2-1; D may be TRBD1 (6 bases). The sequenced sample was memory CD4+ T cells sorted from blood. Subset defined: CD45RA-negative fraction. CDR3 sequence (DNA): TGTGCCAGCAGCCAGGACAGCTCCTACAATGAGCAGTTCTTC. Translated: CASSQDSSYNEQFF.